This TCR beta chain was retrieved from a study of blood T cell repertoires in COVID-19. Study-level information: The origin of the acute and convalescent COVID-19 samples was the United States, Italy and Spain.

Produced via immunoSEQ multiplex PCR; TCRdb's table is partial and in-frame only. The repertoire holds some 210,000 clones, with nearly 90% as singletons. The CDR3 totals 14 residues. CDR1 is MNHEY, CDR2 SMNVEV, per germline (reference sequence). V lost 3 bases to trimming and J lost 4 bases, with 11 bases between them. In regard to this clone: The identical CDR3 is also encoded by other nucleotide sequences in the sample.

Input material: peripheral blood. The rearrangement links TRBV27 to TRBJ2-3; possible D gene TRBD2, 5 bases. The clonotype was recovered from a woman between 40 and 50 years old who had recovered from COVID-19. In DNA form, the CDR3 reads TGTGCCAGCAGTTTCGAGGGCGCCGCAGATACGCAGTATTTT. Translating it yields CASSFEGAADTQYF.